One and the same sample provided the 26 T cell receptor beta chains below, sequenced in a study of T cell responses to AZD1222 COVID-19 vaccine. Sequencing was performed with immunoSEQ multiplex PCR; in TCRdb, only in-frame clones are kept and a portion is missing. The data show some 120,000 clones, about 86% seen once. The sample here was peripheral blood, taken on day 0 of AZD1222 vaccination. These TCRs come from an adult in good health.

CDR3 region: CASSQQGAGTEAFF. CDR3 sequence (DNA): TGTGCCAGCAGCCAACAGGGGGCAGGCACTGAAGCTTTCTTT. The V gene is TRBV3-1 (or the pseudogene TRBV3-2), the J gene TRBJ1-1; 8 positions agree with TRBD1. From germline, CDR1 is LGHDT and CDR2 YNNKEL (reference sequence). The V and J ends lost 2 bases and 4 bases, in that order; junction bases with no gene match: 3. The CDR3 loop spans 14 amino acids.

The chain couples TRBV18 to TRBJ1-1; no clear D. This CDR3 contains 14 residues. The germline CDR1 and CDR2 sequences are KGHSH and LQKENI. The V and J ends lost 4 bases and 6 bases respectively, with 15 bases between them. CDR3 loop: CASSLIDNTAEAFF. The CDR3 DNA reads TGTGCCAGCTCACTAATCGACAATACGGCTGAAGCTTTCTTT.

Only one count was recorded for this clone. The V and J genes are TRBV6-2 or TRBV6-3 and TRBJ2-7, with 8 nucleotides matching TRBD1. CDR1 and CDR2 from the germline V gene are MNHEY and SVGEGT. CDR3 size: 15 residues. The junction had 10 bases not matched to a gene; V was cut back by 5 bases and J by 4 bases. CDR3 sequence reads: CASSAGGTPFYEQYF. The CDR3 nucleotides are TGTGCCAGCAGTGCAGGGGGCACTCCGTTTTACGAGCAGTACTTC.

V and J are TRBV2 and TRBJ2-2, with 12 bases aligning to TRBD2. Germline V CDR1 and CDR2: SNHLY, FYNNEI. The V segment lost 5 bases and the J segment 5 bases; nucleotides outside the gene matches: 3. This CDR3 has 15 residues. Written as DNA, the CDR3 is TGTGCCAGCAGTTGGACTAGCGGGGAGACCGGGGAGCTGTTTTTT. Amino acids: CASSWTSGETGELFF.

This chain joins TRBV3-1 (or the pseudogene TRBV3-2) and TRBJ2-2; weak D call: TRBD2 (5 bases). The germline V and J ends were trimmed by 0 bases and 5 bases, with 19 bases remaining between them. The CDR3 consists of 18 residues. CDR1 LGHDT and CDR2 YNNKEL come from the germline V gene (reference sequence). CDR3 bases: TGTGCCAGCAGCCAAGAGTATGGAGGAAATCTGGGGACCGGGGAGCTGTTTTTT. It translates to CASSQEYGGNLGTGELFF.

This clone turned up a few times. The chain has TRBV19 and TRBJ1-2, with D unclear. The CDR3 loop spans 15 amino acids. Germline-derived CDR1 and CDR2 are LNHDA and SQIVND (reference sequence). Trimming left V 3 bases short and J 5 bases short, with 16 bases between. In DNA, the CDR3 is TGTGCCAGTAGTATCTCCGCGACGGGGAAGTATGGCTACACCTTC. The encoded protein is CASSISATGKYGYTF.

DNA for the CDR3: TGTGCCAGCAGCTTAGCGGGGCAGAGGCAGCGTTACGAGCAGTACTTC. Protein: CASSLAGQRQRYEQYF. The genes are TRBV7-9 and TRBJ2-7, with a tentative D call TRBD1 (5 bases). This CDR3 contains 16 residues. Between the trimmed V and J ends, which lost 0 bases and 4 bases, there was a span of 16 bases. CDR1 and CDR2 from the germline V gene are SEHNR and FQNEAQ (reference sequence).

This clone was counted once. CDR3 sequence (DNA): TGTGCCACCAGTGATTTGCCTAATCAGCCCCAGCATTTT. This sequence encodes CATSDLPNQPQHF. The chain links TRBV24-1 to TRBJ1-5; D remains unclear. Germline values: CDR1 KGHDR, CDR2 SFDVKD. Trimming stripped 0 bases from V and 4 bases from J, with 3 bases between. The CDR3 sequence is 13 residues long.

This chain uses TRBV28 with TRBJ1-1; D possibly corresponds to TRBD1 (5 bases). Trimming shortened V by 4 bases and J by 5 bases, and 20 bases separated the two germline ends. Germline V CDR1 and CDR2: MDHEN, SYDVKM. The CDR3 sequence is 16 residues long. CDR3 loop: CASSSPPGGGGTEAFF. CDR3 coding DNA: TGTGCCAGCAGTTCCCCCCCGGGGGGGGGAGGTACTGAAGCTTTCTTT.

CDR3: CASSLVRASGYGYTF. The CDR3 DNA is TGTGCCAGCAGCTTAGTAAGGGCGTCGGGCTATGGCTACACCTTC. V usage is TRBV7-9 and J usage is TRBJ1-2; D remains unclear. There are 15 residues in the CDR3. V lost 1 base and J lost 4, with 13 bases in between. Per the germline V gene, CDR1 is SEHNR and CDR2 is FQNEAQ (reference sequence).

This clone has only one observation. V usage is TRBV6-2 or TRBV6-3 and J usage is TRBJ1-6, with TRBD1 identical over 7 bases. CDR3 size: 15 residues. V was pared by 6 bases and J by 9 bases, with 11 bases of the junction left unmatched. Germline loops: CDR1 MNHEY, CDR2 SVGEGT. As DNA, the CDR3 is TGTGCCAGCAGCCCCCTGGACAGGATTTTTTCACCCCTCCACTTT. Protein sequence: CASSPLDRIFSPLHF.

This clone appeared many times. CDR3 sequence (DNA): TGTGCCAGTAATCAACAGGGGATCGGGCAGCCCCAGCATTTT. It yields the protein CASNQQGIGQPQHF. The J gene is TRBJ1-5, the V gene TRBV19; 7 bases line up with TRBD1. This CDR3 comprises 14 residues. In germline, CDR1 is LNHDA, CDR2 SQIVND (reference sequence). With V trimmed by 7 bases and J by 7 bases, 10 bases remained unmatched. The full variable domain, in which reference TRBV19 and TRBJ1-5 provide the parts outside the CDR3, is DGGITQSPKYLFRKEGQNVTLSCEQNLNHDAMYWYRQDPGQGLRLIYYSQIVNDFQKGDIAEGYSVSREKKESFPLTVTSAQKNPTAFYLCASNQQGIGQPQHFGDGTRLSIL.

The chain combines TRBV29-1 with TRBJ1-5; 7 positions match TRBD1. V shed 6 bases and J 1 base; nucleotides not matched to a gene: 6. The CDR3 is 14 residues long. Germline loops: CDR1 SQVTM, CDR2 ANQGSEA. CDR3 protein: CSVPGTESNQPQHF. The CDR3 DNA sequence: TGCAGCGTCCCCGGGACAGAGAGCAATCAGCCCCAGCATTTT.

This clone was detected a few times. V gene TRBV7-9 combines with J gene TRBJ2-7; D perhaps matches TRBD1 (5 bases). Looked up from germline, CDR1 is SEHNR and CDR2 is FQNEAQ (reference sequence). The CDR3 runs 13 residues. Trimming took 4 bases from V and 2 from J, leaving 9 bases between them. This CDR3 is CASSSTGTYEQYF. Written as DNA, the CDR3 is TGTGCCAGCAGCTCTACAGGTACCTACGAGCAGTACTTC.

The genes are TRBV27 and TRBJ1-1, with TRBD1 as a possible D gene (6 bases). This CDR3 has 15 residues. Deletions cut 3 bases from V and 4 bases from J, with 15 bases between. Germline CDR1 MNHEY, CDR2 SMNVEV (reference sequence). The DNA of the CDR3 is TGTGCCAGCAGTTTCACCCCCGGGACACCCACTGAAGCTTTCTTT. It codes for CASSFTPGTPTEAFF.

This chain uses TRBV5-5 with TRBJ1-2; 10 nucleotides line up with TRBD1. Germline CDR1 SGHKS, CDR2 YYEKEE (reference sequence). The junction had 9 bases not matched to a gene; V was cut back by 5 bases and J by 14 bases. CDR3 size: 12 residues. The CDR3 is CASSLGTGAKTF. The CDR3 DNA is TGTGCCAGCAGTCTCGGGACAGGGGCAAAAACCTTC.

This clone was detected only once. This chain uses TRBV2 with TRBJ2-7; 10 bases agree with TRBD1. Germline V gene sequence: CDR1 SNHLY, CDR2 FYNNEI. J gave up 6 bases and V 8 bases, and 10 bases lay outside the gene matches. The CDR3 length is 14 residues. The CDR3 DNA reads TGTGCCAGCTCCCAACGCTGGACAGGGGGCGAGCAGTACTTC. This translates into CASSQRWTGGEQYF.

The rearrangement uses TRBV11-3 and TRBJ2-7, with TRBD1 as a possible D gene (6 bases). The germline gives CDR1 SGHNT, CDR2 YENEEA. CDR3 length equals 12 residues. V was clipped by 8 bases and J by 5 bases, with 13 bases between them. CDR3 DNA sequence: TGTGCCAGCTCAACAGGGTCGGACGAGCAGTACTTC. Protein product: CASSTGSDEQYF.

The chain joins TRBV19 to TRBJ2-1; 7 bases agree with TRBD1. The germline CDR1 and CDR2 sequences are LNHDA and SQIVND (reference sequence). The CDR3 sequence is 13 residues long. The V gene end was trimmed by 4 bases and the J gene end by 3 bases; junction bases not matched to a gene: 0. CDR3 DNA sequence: TGTGCCAGTAGTAACAGGGGCTACAATGAGCAGTTCTTC. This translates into CASSNRGYNEQFF.

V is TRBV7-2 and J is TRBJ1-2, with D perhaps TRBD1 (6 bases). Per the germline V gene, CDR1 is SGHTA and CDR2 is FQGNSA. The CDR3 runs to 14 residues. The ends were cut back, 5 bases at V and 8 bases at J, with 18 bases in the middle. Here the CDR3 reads CASSVYRDVKGYTF. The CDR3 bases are TGTGCCAGCAGCGTGTACAGGGACGTTAAAGGCTACACCTTC.

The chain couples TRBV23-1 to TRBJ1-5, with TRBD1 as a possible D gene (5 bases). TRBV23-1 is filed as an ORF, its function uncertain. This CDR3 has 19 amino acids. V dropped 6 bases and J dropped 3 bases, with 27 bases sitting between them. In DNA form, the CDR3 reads TGCGCCAGCAGCTGGATCGGGACCATAGCCTTTGATAACAATCAGCCCCAGCATTTT. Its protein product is CASSWIGTIAFDNNQPQHF.

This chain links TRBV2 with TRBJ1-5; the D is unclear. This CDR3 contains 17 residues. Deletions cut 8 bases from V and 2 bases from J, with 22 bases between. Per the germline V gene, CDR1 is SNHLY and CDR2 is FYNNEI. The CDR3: CASSLLTSRMGNQPQHF. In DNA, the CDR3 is TGTGCCAGCTCACTCCTCACCTCACGGATGGGCAATCAGCCCCAGCATTTT.

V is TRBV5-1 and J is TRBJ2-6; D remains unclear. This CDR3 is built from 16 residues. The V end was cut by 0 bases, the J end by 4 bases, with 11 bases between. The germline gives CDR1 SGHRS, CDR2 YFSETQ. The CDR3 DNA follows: TGCGCCAGCAGCTTGGAGGGTGGGTCCGGGGCCAACGTCCTGACTTTC. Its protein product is CASSLEGGSGANVLTF.

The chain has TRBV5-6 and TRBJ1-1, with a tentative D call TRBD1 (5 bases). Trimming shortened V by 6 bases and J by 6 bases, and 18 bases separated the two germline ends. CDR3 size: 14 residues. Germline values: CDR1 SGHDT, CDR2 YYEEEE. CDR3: CASNPWGVHPEAFF. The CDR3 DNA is TGTGCCAGCAACCCCTGGGGGGTTCATCCTGAAGCTTTCTTT.

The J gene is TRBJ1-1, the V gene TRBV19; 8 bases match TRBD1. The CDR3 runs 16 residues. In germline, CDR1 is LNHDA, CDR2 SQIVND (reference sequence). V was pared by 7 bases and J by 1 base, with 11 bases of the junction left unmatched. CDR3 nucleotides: TGTGCCAGTATCAAGACAGGGGTGAGTCCGAACACTGAAGCTTTCTTT. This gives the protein CASIKTGVSPNTEAFF.

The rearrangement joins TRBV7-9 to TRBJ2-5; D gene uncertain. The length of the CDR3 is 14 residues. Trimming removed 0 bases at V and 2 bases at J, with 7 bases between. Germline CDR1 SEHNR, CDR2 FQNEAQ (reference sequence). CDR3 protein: CASSLALGQETQYF. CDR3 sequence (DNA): TGTGCCAGCAGCTTAGCACTGGGGCAAGAGACCCAGTACTTC.